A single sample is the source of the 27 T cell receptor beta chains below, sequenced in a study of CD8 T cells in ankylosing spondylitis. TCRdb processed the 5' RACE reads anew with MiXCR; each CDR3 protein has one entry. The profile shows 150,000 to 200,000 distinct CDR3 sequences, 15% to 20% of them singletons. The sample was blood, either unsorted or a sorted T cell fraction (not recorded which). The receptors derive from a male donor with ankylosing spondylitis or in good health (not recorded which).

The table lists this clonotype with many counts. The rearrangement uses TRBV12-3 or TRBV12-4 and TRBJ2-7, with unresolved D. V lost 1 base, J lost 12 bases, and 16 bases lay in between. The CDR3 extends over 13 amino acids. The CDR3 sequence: CASSLGGRPSSYF. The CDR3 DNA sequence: TGTGCCAGCAGTTTAGGCGGCAGGCCCTCCTCGTACTTC.

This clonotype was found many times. CDR3 amino acids: CASSAPGRALFF. Here the CDR3 DNA reads TGTGCCAGCAGCGCTCCTGGTCGGGCGCTGTTTTTT. The chain recombines TRBV3-1 with TRBJ2-2, with unresolved D. Germline V gene lookup returns CDR1 LGHDT and CDR2 YNNKEL (reference sequence). The V end lost 5 bases, the J end lost 13 bases, and 14 bases lay between the germline ends. This CDR3 region has 12 residues.

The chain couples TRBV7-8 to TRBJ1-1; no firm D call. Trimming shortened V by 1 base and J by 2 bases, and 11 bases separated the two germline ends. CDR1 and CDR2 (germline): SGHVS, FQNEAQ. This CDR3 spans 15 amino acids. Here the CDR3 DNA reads TGTGCCAGCAGCTTAGACCGCGATTATAACACTGAAGCTTTCTTT. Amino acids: CASSLDRDYNTEAFF.

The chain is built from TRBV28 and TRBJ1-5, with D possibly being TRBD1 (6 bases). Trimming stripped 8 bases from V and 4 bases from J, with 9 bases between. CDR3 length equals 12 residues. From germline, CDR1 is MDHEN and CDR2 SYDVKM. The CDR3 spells CASVTGNQPQHF. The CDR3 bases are TGTGCCAGCGTAACAGGGAATCAGCCCCAGCATTTT.

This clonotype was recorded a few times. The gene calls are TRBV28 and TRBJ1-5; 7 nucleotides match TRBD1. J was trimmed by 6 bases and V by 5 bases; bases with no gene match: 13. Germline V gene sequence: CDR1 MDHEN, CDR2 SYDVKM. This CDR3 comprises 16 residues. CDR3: CASSLFDRVRRQPQHF. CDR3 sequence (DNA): TGTGCCAGCAGTCTTTTCGACAGGGTAAGGCGTCAGCCCCAGCATTTT.

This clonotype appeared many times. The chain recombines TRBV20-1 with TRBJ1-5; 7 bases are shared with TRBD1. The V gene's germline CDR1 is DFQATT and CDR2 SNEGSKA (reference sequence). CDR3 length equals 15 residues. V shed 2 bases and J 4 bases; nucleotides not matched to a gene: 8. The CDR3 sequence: CSARRGGGRNQPQHF. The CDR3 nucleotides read TGCAGTGCTAGAAGGGGAGGGGGCCGAAATCAGCCCCAGCATTTT.

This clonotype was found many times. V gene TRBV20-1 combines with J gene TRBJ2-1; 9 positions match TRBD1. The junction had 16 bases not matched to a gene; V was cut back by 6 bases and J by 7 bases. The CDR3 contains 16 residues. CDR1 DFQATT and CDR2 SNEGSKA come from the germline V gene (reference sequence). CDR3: CSALEVAGTGKNEQFF. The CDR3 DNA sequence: TGCAGTGCCCTGGAGGTGGCCGGGACAGGGAAAAATGAGCAGTTCTTC.

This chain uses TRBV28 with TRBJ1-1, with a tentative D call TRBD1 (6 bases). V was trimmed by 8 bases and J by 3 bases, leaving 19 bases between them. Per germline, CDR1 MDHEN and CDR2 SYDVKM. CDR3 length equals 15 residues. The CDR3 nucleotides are TGTGCCAGCCCACGGATCGGGGGCTTGGACACTGAAGCTTTCTTT. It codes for CASPRIGGLDTEAFF.

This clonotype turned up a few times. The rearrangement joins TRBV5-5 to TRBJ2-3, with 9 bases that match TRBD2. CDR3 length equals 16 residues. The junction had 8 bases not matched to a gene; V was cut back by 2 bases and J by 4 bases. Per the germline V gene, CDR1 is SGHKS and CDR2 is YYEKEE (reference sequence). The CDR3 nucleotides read TGTGCCAGCAGCTTAGGGGCGGGGGGGCGCGCAGATACGCAGTATTTT. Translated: CASSLGAGGRADTQYF. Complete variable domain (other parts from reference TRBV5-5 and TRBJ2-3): DAGVTQSPTHLIKTRGQQVTLRCSPISGHKSVSWYQQVLGQGPQFIFQYYEKEERGRGNFPDRFSARQFPNYSSELNVNALLLGDSALYLCASSLGAGGRADTQYFGPGTRLTVL.

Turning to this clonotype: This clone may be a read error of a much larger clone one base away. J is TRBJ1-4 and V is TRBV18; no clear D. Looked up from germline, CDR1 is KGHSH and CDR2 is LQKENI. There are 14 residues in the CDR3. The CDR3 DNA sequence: TGTGCCAGCTCAACGACGGGCACTAATGAAAAACTGCTTTTT. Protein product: CASSTTGTNEKLLF.

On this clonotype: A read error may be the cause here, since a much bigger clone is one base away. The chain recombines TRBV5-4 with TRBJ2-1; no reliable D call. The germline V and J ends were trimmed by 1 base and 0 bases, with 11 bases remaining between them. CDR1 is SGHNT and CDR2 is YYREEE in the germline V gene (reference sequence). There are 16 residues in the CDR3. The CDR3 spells CASSLRGRSSYNEQFF. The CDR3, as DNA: TGTGCCAGCAGCTTGAGAGGCAGGAGCTCCTACAATGAGCAGTTCTTC.

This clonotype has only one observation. CDR3 nucleotide sequence: TGTGCCAGCAGCTTAGATGGGGGGCGCGAGCAGTACTTC. Translation gives CASSLDGGREQYF. V usage is TRBV7-2 and J usage is TRBJ2-7, with D perhaps given as TRBD1 or TRBD2 (6 bases each). Germline-derived CDR1 and CDR2 are SGHTA and FQGNSA. Trimming removed 1 base at V and 6 bases at J, with 10 bases between. This CDR3 has 13 residues.

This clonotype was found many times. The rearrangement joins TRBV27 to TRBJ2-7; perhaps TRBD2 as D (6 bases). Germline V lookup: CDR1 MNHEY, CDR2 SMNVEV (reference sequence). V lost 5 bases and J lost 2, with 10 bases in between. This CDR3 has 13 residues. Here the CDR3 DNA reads TGTGCCAGCAGTGGGGGACTTCCCTACGAGCAGTACTTC. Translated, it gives CASSGGLPYEQYF.

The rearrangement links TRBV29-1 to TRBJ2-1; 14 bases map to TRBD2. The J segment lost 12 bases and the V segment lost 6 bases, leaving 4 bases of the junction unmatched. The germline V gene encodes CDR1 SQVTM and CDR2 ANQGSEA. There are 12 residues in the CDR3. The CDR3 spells CSVGTSGSGQFF. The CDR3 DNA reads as TGCAGCGTCGGGACTAGCGGGAGTGGGCAGTTCTTC.

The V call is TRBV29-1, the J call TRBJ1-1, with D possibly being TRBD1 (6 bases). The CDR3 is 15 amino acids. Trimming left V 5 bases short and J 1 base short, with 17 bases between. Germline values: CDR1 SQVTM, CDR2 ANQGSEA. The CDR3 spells CSVRLIYRENTEAFF. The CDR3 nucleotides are TGCAGCGTTCGGTTGATCTACAGGGAGAACACTGAAGCTTTCTTT.

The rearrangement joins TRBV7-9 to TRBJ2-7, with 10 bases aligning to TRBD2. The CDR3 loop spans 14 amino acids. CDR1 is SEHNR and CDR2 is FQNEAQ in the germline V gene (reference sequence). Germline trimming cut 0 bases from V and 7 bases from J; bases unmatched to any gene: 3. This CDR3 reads CASSLALAGVEQYF. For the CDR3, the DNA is TGTGCCAGCAGCTTAGCCCTAGCGGGAGTTGAGCAGTACTTC.

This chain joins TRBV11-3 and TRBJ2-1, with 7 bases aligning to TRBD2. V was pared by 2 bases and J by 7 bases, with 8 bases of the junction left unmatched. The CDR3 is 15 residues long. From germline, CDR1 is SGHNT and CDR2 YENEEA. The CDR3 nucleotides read TGTGCCAGCAGCTTACGGCTAGCGGAGGTAAATGAGCAGTTCTTC. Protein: CASSLRLAEVNEQFF.

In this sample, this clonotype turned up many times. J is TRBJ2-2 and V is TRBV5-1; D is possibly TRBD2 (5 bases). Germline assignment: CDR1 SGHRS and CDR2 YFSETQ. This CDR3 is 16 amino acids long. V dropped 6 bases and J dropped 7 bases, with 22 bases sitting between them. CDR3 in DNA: TGCGCCAGCATTAAGTTCGAGGGAACTGGGCGCGGGGAGCTGTTTTTT. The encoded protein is CASIKFEGTGRGELFF. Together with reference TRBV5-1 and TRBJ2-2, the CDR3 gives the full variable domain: KAGVTQTPRYLIKTRGQQVTLSCSPISGHRSVSWYQQTPGQGLQFLFEYFSETQRNKGNFPGRFSGRQFSNSRSEMNVSTLELGDSALYLCASIKFEGTGRGELFFGEGSRLTVL.

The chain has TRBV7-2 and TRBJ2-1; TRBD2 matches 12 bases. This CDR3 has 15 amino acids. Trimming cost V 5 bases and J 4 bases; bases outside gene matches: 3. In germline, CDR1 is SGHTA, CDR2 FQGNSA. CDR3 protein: CASSRTSGGYNEQFF. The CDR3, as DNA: TGTGCCAGCAGCCGAACTAGCGGGGGGTACAATGAGCAGTTCTTC.

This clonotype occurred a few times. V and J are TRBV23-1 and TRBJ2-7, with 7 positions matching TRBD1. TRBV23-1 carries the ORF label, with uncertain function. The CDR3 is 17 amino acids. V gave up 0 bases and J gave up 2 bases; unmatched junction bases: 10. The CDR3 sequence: CASSQSLKGQDTYEQYF. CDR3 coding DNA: TGCGCCAGCAGTCAATCCCTAAAAGGACAGGACACCTACGAGCAGTACTTC.

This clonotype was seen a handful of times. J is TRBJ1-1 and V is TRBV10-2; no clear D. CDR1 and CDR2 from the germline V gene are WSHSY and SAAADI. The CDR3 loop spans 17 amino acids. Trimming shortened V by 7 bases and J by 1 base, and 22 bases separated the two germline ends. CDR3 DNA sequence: TGCGCCAGCAAAGGTAGCCTAGGGAGGACGGAGAACACTGAAGCTTTCTTT. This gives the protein CASKGSLGRTENTEAFF.

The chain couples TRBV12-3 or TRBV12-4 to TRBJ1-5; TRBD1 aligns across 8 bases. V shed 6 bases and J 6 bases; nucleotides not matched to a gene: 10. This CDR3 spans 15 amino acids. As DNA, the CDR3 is TGTGCCAGCAGAGAAGACAGGGGATTAGTTCAGCCCCAGCATTTT. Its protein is CASREDRGLVQPQHF.

The CDR3, as DNA: TGTGCCAGCAGTCCACGCGCGGCACCCCTCCACTTT. This translates into CASSPRAAPLHF. The J gene is TRBJ1-6, the V gene TRBV28; D ambiguous. CDR1 and CDR2 (germline): MDHEN, SYDVKM. Deletions cut 5 bases from V and 11 bases from J, with 10 bases between. This CDR3 has 12 amino acids.

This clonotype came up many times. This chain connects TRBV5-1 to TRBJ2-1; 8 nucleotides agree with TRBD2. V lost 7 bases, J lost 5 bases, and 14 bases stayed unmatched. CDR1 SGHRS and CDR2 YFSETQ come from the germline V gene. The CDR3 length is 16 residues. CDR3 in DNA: TGCGCCAGCTGCGCTCAGGTTAGCGGGAATCACAATGAGCAGTTCTTC. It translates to CASCAQVSGNHNEQFF. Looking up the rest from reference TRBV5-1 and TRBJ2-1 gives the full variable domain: KAGVTQTPRYLIKTRGQQVTLSCSPISGHRSVSWYQQTPGQGLQFLFEYFSETQRNKGNFPGRFSGRQFSNSRSEMNVSTLELGDSALYLCASCAQVSGNHNEQFFGPGTRLTVL.

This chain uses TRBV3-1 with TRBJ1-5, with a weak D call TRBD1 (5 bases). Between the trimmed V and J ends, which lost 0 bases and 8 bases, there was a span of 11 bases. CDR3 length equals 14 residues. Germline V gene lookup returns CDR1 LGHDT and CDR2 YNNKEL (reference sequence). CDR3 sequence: CASSQDAGYEPQHF. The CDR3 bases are TGTGCCAGCAGCCAAGATGCAGGGTATGAGCCCCAGCATTTT.

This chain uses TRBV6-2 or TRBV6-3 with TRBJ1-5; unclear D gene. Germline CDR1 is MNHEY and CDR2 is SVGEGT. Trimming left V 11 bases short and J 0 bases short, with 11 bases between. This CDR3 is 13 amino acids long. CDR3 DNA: TGTGCCGTCCAGGAATATAGCAATCAGCCCCAGCATTTT. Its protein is CAVQEYSNQPQHF.

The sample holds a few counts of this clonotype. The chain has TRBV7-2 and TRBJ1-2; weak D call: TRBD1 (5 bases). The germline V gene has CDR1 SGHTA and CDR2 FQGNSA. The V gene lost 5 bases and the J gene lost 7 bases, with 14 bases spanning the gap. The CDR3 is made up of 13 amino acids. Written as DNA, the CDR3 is TGTGCCAGCAGCGCAGGGATTCTCGGTGGCTACACCTTC. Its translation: CASSAGILGGYTF.